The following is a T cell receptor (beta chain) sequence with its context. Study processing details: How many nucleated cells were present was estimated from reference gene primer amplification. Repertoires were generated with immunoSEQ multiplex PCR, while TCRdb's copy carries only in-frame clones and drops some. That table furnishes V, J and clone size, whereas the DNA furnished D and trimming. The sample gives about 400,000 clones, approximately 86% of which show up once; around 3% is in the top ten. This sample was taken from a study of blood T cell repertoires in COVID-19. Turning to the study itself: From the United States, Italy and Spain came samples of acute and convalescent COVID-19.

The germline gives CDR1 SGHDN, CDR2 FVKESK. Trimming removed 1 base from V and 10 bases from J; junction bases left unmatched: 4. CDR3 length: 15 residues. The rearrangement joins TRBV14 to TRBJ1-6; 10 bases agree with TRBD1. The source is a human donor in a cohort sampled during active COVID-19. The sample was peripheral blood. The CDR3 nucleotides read TGTGCCAGCAGCCAAGCTGGGACAGGGGTATCACCCCTCCACTTT. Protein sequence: CASSQAGTGVSPLHF.